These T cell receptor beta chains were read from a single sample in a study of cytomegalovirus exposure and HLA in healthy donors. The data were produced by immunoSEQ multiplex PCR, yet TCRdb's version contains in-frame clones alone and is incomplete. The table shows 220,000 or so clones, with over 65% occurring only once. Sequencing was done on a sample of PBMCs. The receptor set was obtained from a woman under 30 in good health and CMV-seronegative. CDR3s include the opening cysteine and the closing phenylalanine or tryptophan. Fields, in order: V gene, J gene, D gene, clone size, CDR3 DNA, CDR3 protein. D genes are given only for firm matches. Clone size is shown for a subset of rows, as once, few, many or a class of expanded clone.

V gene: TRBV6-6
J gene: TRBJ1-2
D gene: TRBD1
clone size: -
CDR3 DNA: TGTGCCAGCAGGGGGACAGGGTCTAACTATGGCTACACCTTC
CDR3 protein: CASRGTGSNYGYTF

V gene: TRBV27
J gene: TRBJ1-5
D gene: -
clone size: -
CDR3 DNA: TGTGCCAGCAGTTTAATGAGGGATCGTAGTCAGCCCCAGCATTTT
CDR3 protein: CASSLMRDRSQPQHF

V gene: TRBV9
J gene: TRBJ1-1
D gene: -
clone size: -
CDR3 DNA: TGTGCCAGCAGCGCCCGCTCGGGGACTAACACTGAAGCTTTCTTT
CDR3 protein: CASSARSGTNTEAFF

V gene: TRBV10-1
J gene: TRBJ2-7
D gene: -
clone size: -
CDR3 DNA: TGCGCCAGCACCGAAGGGGGGTACGAGCAGTACTTC
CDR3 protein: CASTEGGYEQYF

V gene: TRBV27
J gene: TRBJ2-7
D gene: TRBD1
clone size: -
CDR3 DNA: TGTGCCAGCAGTCCAATACAGGGGCACTACGAGCAGTACTTC
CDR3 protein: CASSPIQGHYEQYF

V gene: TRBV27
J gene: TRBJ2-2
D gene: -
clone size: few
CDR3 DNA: TGTGCCAGCAGTTTCTTACAGGGAAGAGGGGGCGGGGAGCTGTTTTTT
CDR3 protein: CASSFLQGRGGGELFF

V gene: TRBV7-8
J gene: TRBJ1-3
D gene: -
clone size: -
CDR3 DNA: TGTGCCAGCAGCCCCGGCGGACGGAACTCTGGAAACACCATATATTTT
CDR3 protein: CASSPGGRNSGNTIYF

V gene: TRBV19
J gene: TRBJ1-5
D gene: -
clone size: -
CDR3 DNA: TGTGCCAGTAGTCCTCGAGGGTCGTCCCGCAATCAGCCCCAGCATTTT
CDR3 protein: CASSPRGSSRNQPQHF

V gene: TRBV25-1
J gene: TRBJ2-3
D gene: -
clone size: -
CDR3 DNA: TGTGCCAGCAGTGAGACGACTCCCAACACAGATACGCAGTATTTT
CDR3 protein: CASSETTPNTDTQYF

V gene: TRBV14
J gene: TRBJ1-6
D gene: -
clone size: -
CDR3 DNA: TGTGCCAGCAGCCGCAGGGACTCACCCCTCCACTTT
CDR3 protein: CASSRRDSPLHF

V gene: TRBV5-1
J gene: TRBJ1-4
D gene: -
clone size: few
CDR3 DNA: TGCGCCAGCAGCTTGGCAACAACTAATGAAAAACTGTTTTTT
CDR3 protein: CASSLATTNEKLFF

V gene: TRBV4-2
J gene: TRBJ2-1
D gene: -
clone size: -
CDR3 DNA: TGTGCCAGCAGCCATTCAATAGCCCTCAAACGCTACAATGAGCAGTTCTTC
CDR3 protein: CASSHSIALKRYNEQFF

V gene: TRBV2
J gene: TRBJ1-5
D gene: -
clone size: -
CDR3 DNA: TGTGCCAGCAGTCGGAGGCAGATCAATCAGCCCCAGCATTTT
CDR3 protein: CASSRRQINQPQHF

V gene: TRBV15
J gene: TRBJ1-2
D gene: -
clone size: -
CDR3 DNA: TGTGCCACCAGCAGAGATCTTGGGGCCCGACAGAGGGCAACATATGGCTACACCTTC
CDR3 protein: CATSRDLGARQRATYGYTF

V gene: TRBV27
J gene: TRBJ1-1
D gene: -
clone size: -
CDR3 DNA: TGTGCCAGCAGTGCTGACAGGCAGAACACTGAAGCTTTCTTT
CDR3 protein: CASSADRQNTEAFF

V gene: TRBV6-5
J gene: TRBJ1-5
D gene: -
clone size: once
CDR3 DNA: TGTGCCAGCAGTTACGGAGTTAATCAGCCCCAGCATTTT
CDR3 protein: CASSYGVNQPQHF

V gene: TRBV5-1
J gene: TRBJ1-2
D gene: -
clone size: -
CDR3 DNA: TGCGCCAGCAGCTTGGCCCAGGGGCAAGGCTACACCTTC
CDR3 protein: CASSLAQGQGYTF

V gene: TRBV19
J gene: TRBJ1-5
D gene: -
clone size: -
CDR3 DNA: TGTGCCAGTAGTATACAGGGTTCGAATCAGCCCCAGCATTTT
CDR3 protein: CASSIQGSNQPQHF

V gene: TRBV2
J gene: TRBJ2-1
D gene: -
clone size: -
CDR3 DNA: TGTGCCAGCTCCACGGGGCCTCTAAATGAGCAGTTCTTC
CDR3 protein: CASSTGPLNEQFF

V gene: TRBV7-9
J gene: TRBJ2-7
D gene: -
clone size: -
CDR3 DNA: TGTGCCAGCAGTCCCGGGACTGAGAGATACGAGCAGTACTTC
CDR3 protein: CASSPGTERYEQYF

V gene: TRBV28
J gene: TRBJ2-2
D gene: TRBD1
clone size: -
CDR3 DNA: TGTGCCAGCAGTTTGAGCGGGACAGGGACCCCCGGGGAGCTGTTTTTT
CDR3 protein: CASSLSGTGTPGELFF

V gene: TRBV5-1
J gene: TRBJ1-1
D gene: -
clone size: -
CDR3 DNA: TGCGCCAGCGCCGATCTGGGGGAGGCAGTGACTGAAGCTTTCTTT
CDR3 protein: CASADLGEAVTEAFF

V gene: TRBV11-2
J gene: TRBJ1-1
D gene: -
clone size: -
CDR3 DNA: TGTGCCAGCAGCGTCGGGGATGGCACTGAAGCTTTCTTT
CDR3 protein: CASSVGDGTEAFF

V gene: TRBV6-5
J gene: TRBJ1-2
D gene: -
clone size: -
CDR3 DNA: TGTGCCAGCAGTTACTCGATGGCGGCCCGGTCAGGCTACACCTTC
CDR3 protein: CASSYSMAARSGYTF

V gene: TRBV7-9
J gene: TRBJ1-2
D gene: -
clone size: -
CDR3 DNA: TGTGCCAGCAGCTCACAGGGAAGCTCATTGCTATTCACCTTC
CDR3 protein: CASSSQGSSLLFTF

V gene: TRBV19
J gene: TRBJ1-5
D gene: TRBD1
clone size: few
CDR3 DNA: TGTGCCAGTAGGGGACAGTATAGCAATCAGCCCCAGCATTTT
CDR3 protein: CASRGQYSNQPQHF

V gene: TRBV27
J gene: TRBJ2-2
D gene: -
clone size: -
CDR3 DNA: TGTGCCAGCAGTTTAGGGACGGGGAACACCGGGGAGCTGTTTTTT
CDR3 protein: CASSLGTGNTGELFF

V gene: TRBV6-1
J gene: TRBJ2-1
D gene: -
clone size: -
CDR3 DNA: TGTGCCAGCAGTGAACTGACTGGGCTAGTTAGGGATGAGCAGTTCTTC
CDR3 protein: CASSELTGLVRDEQFF

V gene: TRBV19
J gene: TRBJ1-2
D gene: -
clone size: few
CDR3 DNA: TGTGCCAGTAGTATACAGACAGTTTCTAACTATGGCTACACCTTC
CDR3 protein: CASSIQTVSNYGYTF

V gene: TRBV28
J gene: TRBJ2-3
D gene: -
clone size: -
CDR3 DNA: TGTGCCAGCAGCTCGGGGGGCCAGAGCACAGATACGCAGTATTTT
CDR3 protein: CASSSGGQSTDTQYF

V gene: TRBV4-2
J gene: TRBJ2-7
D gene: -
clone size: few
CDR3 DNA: TGTGCCAGCAGCCAAGATCTAGCTCCCGGGTACGAGCAGTACTTC
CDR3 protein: CASSQDLAPGYEQYF

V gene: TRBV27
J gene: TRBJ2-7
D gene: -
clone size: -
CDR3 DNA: TGTGCCAGCAGTTCTGTCAATGCCTACGAGCAGTACTTC
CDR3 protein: CASSSVNAYEQYF

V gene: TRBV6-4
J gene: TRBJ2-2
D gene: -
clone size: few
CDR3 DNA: TGTGCCAGCAGTGAGAGTGGGCCAGACAACACCGGGGAGCTGTTTTTT
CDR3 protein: CASSESGPDNTGELFF

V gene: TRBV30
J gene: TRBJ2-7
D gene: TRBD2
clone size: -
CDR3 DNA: TGTGCCTGGAGTCCCGGGACTAGCGGGACTCAGTACTTC
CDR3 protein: CAWSPGTSGTQYF

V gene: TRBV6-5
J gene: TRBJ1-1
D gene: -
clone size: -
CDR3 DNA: TGTGCCAGCAGTTACGGGGCCCGAGCTTTCTTT
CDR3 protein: CASSYGARAFF

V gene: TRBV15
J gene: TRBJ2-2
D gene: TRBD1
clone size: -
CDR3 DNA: TGTGCCACCAGCACCTACAGGGGATCGAACACCGGGGAGCTGTTTTTT
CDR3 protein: CATSTYRGSNTGELFF

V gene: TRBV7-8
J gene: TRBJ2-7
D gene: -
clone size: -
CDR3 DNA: TGTGCCAGCAGCTTAGGGACGCTCACCTACGAGCAGTACTTC
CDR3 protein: CASSLGTLTYEQYF